The next 9 T cell receptor beta chains were all read from a single sample in a study of beta chain features in type 1 diabetes. cDNA synthesis used the whole RNA isolate, giving expressed TCRB sequences. The repertoire was sequenced with immunoSEQ multiplex PCR; TCRdb's copy has only in-frame clones and lacks some. Among over 700,000 clones listed, under 20% were seen once. The sample was naive CD4+ T cells from blood. These receptors came from a woman aged 18-29 years in good health.

This clone was picked up a small number of times. The chain uses TRBV7-9 and TRBJ1-1; D may be TRBD1 (5 bases). This CDR3 comprises 16 residues. CDR1 SEHNR and CDR2 FQNEAQ come from the germline V gene (reference sequence). Deletions cut 2 bases from V and 10 bases from J, with 23 bases between. DNA for the CDR3: TGTGCCAGCAGCTTACCCAGCACTGGACAACCGAAGGGAGCTTTCTTT. The encoded protein is CASSLPSTGQPKGAFF.

The rearrangement links TRBV19 to TRBJ2-5; D is unclear. Germline CDR1 and CDR2: LNHDA and SQIVND (reference sequence). V was cut by 5 bases and J by 7 bases, with 14 bases left in between. This CDR3 has 13 residues. In DNA, the CDR3 is TGTGCCAGTAGTTCACCGGGCCAACGGACCCAGTACTTC. The encoded protein is CASSSPGQRTQYF.

The V call is TRBV19, the J call TRBJ1-1; a weak D match, TRBD1 (6 bases). The CDR3 runs to 14 residues. Germline V gene data show CDR1 as LNHDA and CDR2 as SQIVND (reference sequence). Between the trimmed V and J ends, which lost 4 bases and 1 base, there was a span of 10 bases. This chain's CDR3 is CASSRTGQNTEAFF. The CDR3 DNA is TGTGCCAGTAGTAGGACGGGACAGAACACTGAAGCTTTCTTT.

J is TRBJ1-1 and V is TRBV2; possibly TRBD1 for D (5 bases). CDR3 size: 13 residues. Trimming stripped 6 bases from V and 5 bases from J, with 13 bases between. CDR1 and CDR2 from the germline V gene are SNHLY and FYNNEI. CDR3 bases: TGTGCCAGCAGGGGCGACCGGGGGACTGAAGCTTTCTTT. It translates to CASRGDRGTEAFF.

This chain joins TRBV9 and TRBJ2-1, with 10 bases aligning to TRBD2. Trimming took 4 bases from V and 5 from J; bases not matched to a gene: 3. Germline lookup yields CDR1 SGDLS and CDR2 YYNGEE. CDR3 length equals 14 residues. The CDR3 region is CASSPGTSDNEQFF. CDR3 coding DNA: TGTGCCAGCAGCCCTGGGACTAGCGACAATGAGCAGTTCTTC.

This clone was counted only a few times. This chain connects TRBV4-3 to TRBJ2-7, with 7 bases fitting TRBD2. V lost 4 bases to trimming and J lost 0 bases; unmatched junction nucleotides: 6. Germline V CDR1 and CDR2: LGHNA, YSLEER. There are 15 residues in the CDR3. The CDR3 spells CASSPNPSGSYEQYF. For the CDR3, the DNA is TGCGCCAGCAGCCCTAATCCTAGCGGCTCCTACGAGCAGTACTTC.

The CDR3 is CASSNRDRGLQETQYF. CDR3 DNA sequence: TGTGCCAGCAGCAACCGGGACAGGGGCCTCCAAGAGACCCAGTACTTC. The chain carries TRBV21-1 and TRBJ2-5; the table's D call TRBD1 went unverified against the DNA. TRBV21-1 is a pseudogene locus. This CDR3 comprises 16 residues.

Worth noting for this clone: Other nucleotide sequences from this sample produce the same CDR3. V gene TRBV18 combines with J gene TRBJ2-2; unclear D gene. CDR3 length equals 13 residues. V gave up 0 bases and J gave up 5 bases, with 4 bases separating them. CDR1 and CDR2 from the germline V gene are KGHSH and LQKENI. The CDR3 nucleotides are TGTGCCAGCTCACCACCAGGGACCGGGGAGCTGTTTTTT. This encodes CASSPPGTGELFF.

This clone was seen only a few times. The rearrangement joins TRBV2 to TRBJ1-1, with D perhaps TRBD1 (5 bases). Germline V lookup: CDR1 SNHLY, CDR2 FYNNEI. The CDR3 length is 14 residues. Trimming removed 3 bases at V and 2 bases at J, with 10 bases between. CDR3 region: CASSDGQGNTEAFF. The CDR3 DNA reads as TGTGCCAGCAGTGACGGGCAGGGAAACACTGAAGCTTTCTTT.